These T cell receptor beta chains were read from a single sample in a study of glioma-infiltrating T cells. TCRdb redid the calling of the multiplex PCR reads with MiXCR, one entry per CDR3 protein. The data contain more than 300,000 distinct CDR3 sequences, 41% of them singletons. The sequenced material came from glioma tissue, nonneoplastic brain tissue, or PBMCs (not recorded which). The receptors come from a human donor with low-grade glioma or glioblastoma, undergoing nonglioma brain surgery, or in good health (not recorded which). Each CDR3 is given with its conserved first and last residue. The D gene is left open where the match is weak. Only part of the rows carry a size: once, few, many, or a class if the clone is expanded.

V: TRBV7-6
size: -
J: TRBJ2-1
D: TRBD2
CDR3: CASSYTSGSGNEQFF
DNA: TGTGCCAGCAGCTATACTAGCGGGAGTGGAAATGAGCAGTTCTTC

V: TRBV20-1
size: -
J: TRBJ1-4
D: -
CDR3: CSARGGLNEKLFF
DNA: TGCAGTGCTAGAGGAGGGCTTAATGAAAAACTGTTTTTT

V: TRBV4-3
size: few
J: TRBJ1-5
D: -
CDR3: CASSQAFRTDNQPQHF
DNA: TGCGCCAGCAGCCAAGCCTTCCGGACAGATAATCAGCCCCAGCATTTT

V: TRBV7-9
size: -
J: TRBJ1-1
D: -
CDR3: CASSLEQGFNTEAFF
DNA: TGTGCCAGCAGCTTAGAACAAGGATTTAACACTGAAGCTTTCTTT

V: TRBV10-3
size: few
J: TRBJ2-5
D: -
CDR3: CAISDLRTRQETQYF
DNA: TGTGCCATCAGTGACTTAAGGACAAGACAAGAGACCCAGTACTTC

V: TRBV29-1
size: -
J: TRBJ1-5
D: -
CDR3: CSVAGGFNQPQHF
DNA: TGCAGCGTTGCCGGGGGCTTCAATCAGCCCCAGCATTTT

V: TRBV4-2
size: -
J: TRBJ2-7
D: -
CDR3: CASSQTSGFPANYEQYF
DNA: TGTGCCAGCAGCCAAACGTCTGGCTTCCCTGCAAACTACGAGCAGTACTTC

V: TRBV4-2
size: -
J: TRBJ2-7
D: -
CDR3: CASSQDLQLNPYEQYF
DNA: TGTGCCAGCAGCCAAGACCTCCAGCTTAACCCCTACGAGCAGTACTTC

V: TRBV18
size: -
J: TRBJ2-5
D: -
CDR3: CASSPVDRQETQYF
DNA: TGTGCCAGCTCACCCGTGGACCGCCAAGAGACCCAGTACTTC

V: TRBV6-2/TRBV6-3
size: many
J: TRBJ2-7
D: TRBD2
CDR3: CASSLGLAGTVEQYF
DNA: TGTGCCAGCAGCCTGGGACTAGCGGGAACTGTCGAGCAGTACTTC

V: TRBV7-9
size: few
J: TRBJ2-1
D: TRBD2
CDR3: CASTESSGRHEQFF
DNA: TGTGCCAGCACAGAATCTAGCGGGAGACATGAGCAGTTCTTC

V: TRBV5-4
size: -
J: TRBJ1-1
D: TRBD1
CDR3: CASSLDRGSGEAFF
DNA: TGTGCCAGCAGCTTAGACAGGGGGTCCGGTGAAGCTTTCTTT

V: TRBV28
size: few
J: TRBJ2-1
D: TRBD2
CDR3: CASRISSLSRTSGRNEQFF
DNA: TGTGCCAGCAGAATTTCCTCTCTGTCTCGGACTAGCGGGAGGAATGAGCAGTTCTTC

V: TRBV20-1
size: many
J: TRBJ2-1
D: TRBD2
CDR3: CSAGTRHNEQFF
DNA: TGCAGTGCTGGGACTAGGCATAATGAGCAGTTCTTC

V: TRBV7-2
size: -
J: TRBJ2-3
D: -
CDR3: CASSRRTAADTQYF
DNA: TGTGCCAGCAGCCGCAGGACCGCTGCTGATACGCAGTATTTT

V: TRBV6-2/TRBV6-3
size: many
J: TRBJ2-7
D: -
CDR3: CASSRRASYEQYF
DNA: TGTGCCAGCTCTCGACGGGCCTCCTACGAGCAGTACTTC

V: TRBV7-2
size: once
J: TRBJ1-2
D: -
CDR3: CASSLGQNGHTF
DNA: TGTGCCAGCAGCTTAGGGCAGAATGGCCACACCTTC

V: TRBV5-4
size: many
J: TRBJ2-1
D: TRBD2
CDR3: CASRPGLGGFVNEQFF
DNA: TGTGCCAGCAGACCCGGACTAGGCGGTTTCGTCAATGAGCAGTTCTTC

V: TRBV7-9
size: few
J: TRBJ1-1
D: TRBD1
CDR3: CASSWTGDTEAFF
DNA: TGTGCCAGCAGCTGGACAGGGGACACTGAAGCTTTCTTT